Listed here are 2 T cell receptor beta chains from one sample, sequenced in a study of blood T cell repertoires in COVID-19. Only in-frame clones appear in the TCRdb table, and some are missing; sequencing was by immunoSEQ multiplex PCR. Found here are about 88,000 clones, around nine tenths of them singletons; the top ten hold about 3%. The sequencing sample was made of peripheral blood. These receptors came from a woman of 80 years or more with acute or convalescent COVID-19.

This clone occurred a few times. The rearrangement uses TRBV4-2 and TRBJ2-5, with D uncertain. Germline CDR1 and CDR2: LGHNA and YNFKEQ. V gave up 4 bases and J gave up 0 bases, with 6 bases separating them. This CDR3 has 13 residues. CDR3 coding DNA: TGTGCCAGCAGCCGTGGAGACCAAGAGACCCAGTACTTC. It translates to CASSRGDQETQYF.

The V and J genes are TRBV19 and TRBJ2-5; 11 nucleotides line up with TRBD1. The germline gives CDR1 LNHDA, CDR2 SQIVND (reference sequence). The CDR3 extends over 16 amino acids. V lost 6 bases to trimming and J lost 4 bases; unmatched junction nucleotides: 10. This CDR3 is CASSLHSGTGGETQYF. CDR3 sequence (DNA): TGTGCCAGTAGCTTACACTCCGGGACAGGGGGAGAGACCCAGTACTTC.